A single sample gave rise to the 32 T cell receptor beta chains below, sequenced in a study of CXCR3-negative and CXCR3-positive naive CD8 T cells. Overall study results and limits: CXCR3-expressing naive cells carried TRB CDR3s more hydrophobic than those of CXCR3-negative naive cells.

Via 5' RACE with UMI labels, TRB cDNA libraries were prepared. TCRdb processed the 5' RACE reads again and assigns one entry to each CDR3 protein, with no DNA. This sample's table has some 150,000 distinct CDR3 sequences. These receptors' antigens are unknown. What was sequenced was naive CXCR3+ CD8+ T cells from blood. This sample's subset: CD45RO-CCR7+CD27+CD95- naive CD8+ T cells expressing CXCR3 (TNR3+). These TCRs come from a human donor in good health. Some clones in this sample may be carry-over from other donors' samples.

The chain employs TRBV5-4 and TRBJ2-3; TCRdb returns TRBD1, unconfirmable since there is no DNA. Germline loops: CDR1 SGHNT, CDR2 YYREEE (reference sequence). CDR3 length equals 17 residues. This CDR3 reads CASSLTLGQGFPDTQYF.

The genes are TRBV7-9 and TRBJ2-3; the TCRdb D gene call, TRBD2, has no DNA to confirm it. The V gene's germline CDR1 is SEHNR and CDR2 FQNEAQ (reference sequence). This CDR3 has 15 residues. CDR3 in amino acids: CASSLTPRSTDTQYF. Supplemented by reference TRBV7-9 and TRBJ2-3, the full variable domain reads DTGVSQNPRHKITKRGQNVTFRCDPISEHNRLYWYRQTLGQGPEFLTYFQNEAQLEKSRLLSDRFSAERPKGSFSTLEIQRTEQGDSAMYLCASSLTPRSTDTQYFGPGTRLTVL.

The chain combines TRBV29-1 with TRBJ2-1; TCRdb's assignment of TRBD1 cannot be checked, as there is no DNA. Germline CDR1 reads SQVTM; CDR2 reads ANQGSEA. The CDR3 runs 14 residues. The CDR3 spells CSAAGTETYNEQFF.

J is TRBJ2-7 and V is TRBV12-3 or TRBV12-4; TCRdb calls TRBD2, which cannot be checked without DNA. The CDR3 loop spans 13 amino acids. This CDR3 is CASRIAGGLEQYF.

The CDR3: CASSYSGLAGGPGTDTQYF. The J gene is TRBJ2-3, the V gene TRBV6-5; TCRdb proposes TRBD2, but this gene call is untestable without DNA. This CDR3 spans 19 amino acids. The germline CDR1 and CDR2 sequences are MNHEY and SVGAGI.

This chain links TRBV29-1 with TRBJ2-7; checking the TCRdb D call of TRBD1 is not possible without DNA. This CDR3 has 15 residues. Germline CDR1 and CDR2: SQVTM and ANQGSEA. The CDR3 loop reads CSVVGGGDLSYEQYF.

The chain couples TRBV7-2 to TRBJ1-2; without DNA, the TCRdb call of TRBD1 cannot be checked. Germline V gene lookup returns CDR1 SGHTA and CDR2 FQGNSA. This CDR3 is built from 17 residues. CDR3 in amino acids: CASNVGRGRLPDYGYTF.

V usage is TRBV28 and J usage is TRBJ2-3; the TCRdb D gene call, TRBD1, has no DNA to confirm it. The CDR3 loop spans 15 amino acids. Germline CDR1 is MDHEN and CDR2 is SYDVKM. CDR3 region: CASTLWVTSTDTQYF.

J is TRBJ2-7 and V is TRBV28; TCRdb proposes TRBD2, but this gene call is untestable without DNA. The V gene's germline CDR1 is MDHEN and CDR2 SYDVKM. The CDR3 contains 11 residues. The CDR3 reads CASGGFYEQYF.

The chain recombines TRBV4-3 with TRBJ1-5; TCRdb lists TRBD1, though no DNA is available to test this call. The V gene's germline CDR1 is LGHNA and CDR2 YSLEER. This CDR3 has 19 amino acids. The CDR3 sequence: CASSQDLSLQGYSNQPQHF.

The chain links TRBV11-2 to TRBJ2-1. Germline CDR1 reads SGHAT; CDR2 reads FQNNGV. This CDR3 has 13 amino acids. The CDR3 spells CASSFLKRDEQFF. Based on the CDR3 plus reference TRBV11-2 and TRBJ2-1, the full variable domain is EAGVAQSPRYKIIEKRQSVAFWCNPISGHATLYWYQQILGQGPKLLIQFQNNGVVDDSQLPKDRFSAERLKGVDSTLKIQPAKLEDSAVYLCASSFLKRDEQFFGPGTRLTVL.

The CDR3 loop reads CASSFQGADTQYF. This chain uses TRBV7-3 with TRBJ2-3; TCRdb proposes TRBD1, but this gene call is untestable without DNA. Germline values: CDR1 SGHTA, CDR2 FQGTGA. The CDR3 is 13 amino acids.

The chain combines TRBV20-1 with TRBJ2-1. The CDR3 is 16 residues long. Germline V CDR1 and CDR2: DFQATT, SNEGSKA (reference sequence). The CDR3 loop is CSARDVAFNSYNEQFF.

The chain employs TRBV7-2 and TRBJ1-1. This CDR3 has 12 amino acids. Germline V gene sequence: CDR1 SGHTA, CDR2 FQGNSA. This chain's CDR3 is CASSLGYTEAFF. The full variable domain, rest sourced from reference TRBV7-2 and TRBJ1-1, is GAGVSQSPSNKVTEKGKDVELRCDPISGHTALYWYRQSLGQGLEFLIYFQGNSAPDKSGLPSDRFSAERTGGSVSTLTIQRTQQEDSAVYLCASSLGYTEAFFGQGTRLTVV.

V is TRBV7-8 and J is TRBJ1-5. Germline V lookup: CDR1 SGHVS, CDR2 FQNEAQ. The CDR3 covers 15 residues. The CDR3 protein is CASSLVGSIYQPQHF.

The chain has TRBV20-1 and TRBJ2-1. The CDR3 covers 14 residues. Germline CDR1 and CDR2: DFQATT and SNEGSKA (reference sequence). CDR3 loop: CSAIGGTSYNEQFF.

CDR3 sequence reads: CSGIKQGTEAFF. This chain links TRBV29-1 with TRBJ1-1; TCRdb's D call of TRBD1 is untestable without DNA. Germline V lookup: CDR1 SQVTM, CDR2 ANQGSEA. CDR3 size: 12 residues. Drawing the rest from reference TRBV29-1 and TRBJ1-1, the complete variable domain is SAVISQKPSRDICQRGTSLTIQCQVDSQVTMMFWYRQQPGQSLTLIATANQGSEATYESGFVIDKFPISRPNLTFSTLTVSNMSPEDSSIYLCSGIKQGTEAFFGQGTRLTVV.

The V and J genes are TRBV4-1 and TRBJ1-1; TCRdb gives TRBD1 as the D gene, but with no DNA this cannot be confirmed. This CDR3 has 19 amino acids. Germline V gene lookup returns CDR1 MGHRA and CDR2 YSYEKL. CDR3 residues: CASSQVPKTLTALNTEAFF.

This chain uses TRBV28 with TRBJ2-1; there is no DNA to check the TCRdb D call of TRBD2. This CDR3 is 16 amino acids long. Germline CDR1 MDHEN, CDR2 SYDVKM. The CDR3 sequence is CASTPHPGLAVNEQFF.

The V call is TRBV23-1, the J call TRBJ2-7; TCRdb's D call, TRBD1, is unchecked because there is no DNA. TRBV23-1 is labeled an ORF, and its function is uncertain. CDR3 length: 14 amino acids. CDR3 sequence reads: CANPPGQRHYEQYF.

The rearrangement uses TRBV13 and TRBJ2-6. The CDR3 has 13 residues. CDR1 is PRHDT and CDR2 is FYEKMQ in the germline V gene (reference sequence). This CDR3 is CASSALLANVLTF. The variable domain in full, with the rest retrieved from reference TRBV13 and TRBJ2-6, is AAGVIQSPRHLIKEKRETATLKCYPIPRHDTVYWYQQGPGQDPQFLISFYEKMQSDKGSIPDRFSAQQFSDYHSELNMSSLELGDSALYFCASSALLANVLTFGAGSRLTVL.

The chain recombines TRBV12-5 with TRBJ2-1; TCRdb names TRBD2, which stays unverified in the absence of DNA. Looked up from germline, CDR1 is LGHNT and CDR2 is FRNRAP. The CDR3 runs to 15 residues. CDR3 sequence reads: CASGPPEGQYNEQFF.

The rearrangement joins TRBV12-3 or TRBV12-4 to TRBJ2-7; TCRdb's D call of TRBD2 is untestable without DNA. This CDR3 is 19 amino acids long. The CDR3 loop is CASSYYPIAGGPVNYEQYF.

CDR3 amino acids: CASSAFSGSSYNEQFF. The rearrangement joins TRBV28 to TRBJ2-1; the TCRdb call, TRBD2, lacks DNA for checking. In germline, CDR1 is MDHEN, CDR2 SYDVKM. This CDR3 has 16 amino acids.

The chain recombines TRBV7-2 with TRBJ1-5; TCRdb proposes TRBD1, but this gene call is untestable without DNA. The CDR3 consists of 16 residues. Germline V lookup: CDR1 SGHTA, CDR2 FQGNSA. The CDR3 loop is CASSLGLSGVNQPQHF.

The chain has TRBV15 and TRBJ2-7; TCRdb's D gene call, TRBD2, goes unchecked for lack of DNA. The V gene's germline CDR1 is LNHNV and CDR2 YYDKDF (reference sequence). The CDR3 extends over 16 amino acids. The CDR3 sequence is CATSRDLGLAGIEQYF.

The V gene is TRBV4-3, the J gene TRBJ2-7; TCRdb designates TRBD2, a call that cannot be tested without DNA. Per the germline V gene, CDR1 is LGHNA and CDR2 is YSLEER. The length of the CDR3 is 17 residues. CDR3 amino acids: CASSQEGGAAFSYEQYF.

This chain links TRBV29-1 with TRBJ2-7; with no DNA, the TCRdb D assignment of TRBD1 cannot be verified. In germline, CDR1 is SQVTM, CDR2 ANQGSEA. The CDR3 is made up of 14 amino acids. CDR3 sequence: CSVEVLDREGEQYF.

The rearrangement joins TRBV30 to TRBJ1-4. CDR1 and CDR2 (germline): GTSNPN, SVGIG (reference sequence). CDR3 length: 16 residues. The chain's CDR3 is CAWSGMVAFLGEKLFF.

J is TRBJ2-1 and V is TRBV6-5; TCRdb picks TRBD1, but there is no DNA to check that call. CDR1 is MNHEY, CDR2 SVGAGI, per germline. The CDR3 runs to 14 residues. The CDR3 spells CARSPGQGVGEQFF.

The chain uses TRBV7-9 and TRBJ2-3; with no DNA, the TCRdb D assignment of TRBD2 cannot be verified. This CDR3 contains 19 residues. Per the germline V gene, CDR1 is SEHNR and CDR2 is FQNEAQ (reference sequence). CDR3 region: CASHDGAGGRVIVADTQYF.

The chain couples TRBV12-3 or TRBV12-4 to TRBJ1-4; the D gene TCRdb calls, TRBD1, cannot be checked with no DNA. The CDR3 contains 14 residues. The CDR3 sequence is CASSSIWTHEKLFF.